The 17 T cell receptor beta chains below all came from one sample that was sequenced in a study of blood T cell repertoires in COVID-19. Sequencing used immunoSEQ multiplex PCR; TCRdb keeps in-frame clones, though not all of them. This repertoire shows under 45,000 clones, approximately 87% found once; its top ten account for around 3.7%. Sequencing was carried out using peripheral blood. Receptors originate from a man aged 40-49 years with COVID-19, enrolled during active disease.

The V call is TRBV23-1, the J call TRBJ2-1; TRBD2 agrees at 7 bases. TRBV23-1 is marked as an open reading frame, function uncertain. Unmatched junction bases numbered 8, after V lost 2 bases and J lost 4 bases. CDR3 length: 16 amino acids. The CDR3 reads CASSQPGGKLYNEQFF. DNA for the CDR3: TGCGCCAGCAGTCAACCCGGGGGGAAATTATACAATGAGCAGTTCTTC.

The chain links TRBV28 to TRBJ2-2; maybe TRBD2 (6 bases). V gave up 6 bases and J gave up 10 bases, with 15 bases separating them. This CDR3 is 13 amino acids long. Germline-derived CDR1 and CDR2 are MDHEN and SYDVKM. CDR3 nucleotides: TGTGCCAGCAGCAGGGACTTACCGGTGGAGCTGTTTTTT. It encodes CASSRDLPVELFF.

The rearrangement links TRBV10-2 to TRBJ1-2; D call uncertain. The CDR3 runs 12 residues. V gave up 8 bases and J gave up 3 bases, with 10 bases separating them. CDR1 WSHSY and CDR2 SAAADI come from the germline V gene. The DNA for the CDR3 is TGCGCCAGCCACGGGGAGGACTATGGCTACACCTTC. Translating gives CASHGEDYGYTF.

The chain is built from TRBV7-9 and TRBJ2-5, with unresolved D. V lost 4 bases to trimming and J lost 2 bases, with 8 bases between them. Germline CDR1 and CDR2: SEHNR and FQNEAQ (reference sequence). This CDR3 comprises 13 residues. The CDR3 sequence: CASSSPQQETQYF. CDR3 nucleotides: TGTGCCAGCAGCTCTCCGCAGCAAGAGACCCAGTACTTC.

The V and J genes are TRBV7-8 and TRBJ2-1; possible D gene TRBD2, 5 bases. The V end was cut by 4 bases, the J end by 7 bases, with 20 bases between. Per the germline V gene, CDR1 is SGHVS and CDR2 is FQNEAQ. The CDR3 consists of 16 residues. The CDR3 loop reads CASSSMTGLAGNEQFF. CDR3 DNA sequence: TGTGCCAGCAGCTCGATGACTGGGCTAGCAGGTAATGAGCAGTTCTTC.

V is TRBV11-1 and J is TRBJ2-5; 8 bases map to TRBD1. V shed 5 bases, J shed 5 bases, and the junction held 13 bases outside the gene matches. The CDR3 covers 16 residues. Germline V gene lookup returns CDR1 SGHAT and CDR2 FQDESV (reference sequence). The CDR3 DNA follows: TGTGCCAGCAGCCCGGGACCGGGACAGGACGTGGAGACCCAGTACTTC. Its translation is CASSPGPGQDVETQYF.

The chain uses TRBV6-5 and TRBJ2-7; possible D gene TRBD1, 5 bases. Germline lookup yields CDR1 MNHEY and CDR2 SVGAGI. This CDR3 is 13 amino acids long. V lost 6 bases and J lost 7, with 16 bases in between. Here the CDR3 reads CASRYGAAREQYF. The CDR3, as DNA: TGTGCCAGCAGGTATGGGGCCGCTCGGGAGCAGTACTTC.

This clone has just a few counts. The V call is TRBV4-1, the J call TRBJ2-7; D gene uncertain. Germline V gene lookup returns CDR1 MGHRA and CDR2 YSYEKL. The CDR3 is 18 residues long. Trimming pared 1 base from V and 0 bases from J, leaving 19 bases between. The CDR3 nucleotides are TGCGCCAGCAGCCAAGGTTTTAGCCGTAGAACCAGCTCCTACGAGCAGTACTTC. Its translation is CASSQGFSRRTSSYEQYF.

The CDR3 is CASSQYRGGSYEQYF. CDR3 DNA sequence: TGCGCCAGCAGCCAATACCGGGGGGGCTCCTACGAGCAGTACTTC. The genes are TRBV4-1 and TRBJ2-7, with 8 bases lining up with TRBD2. The J segment lost 0 bases and the V segment lost 2 bases, leaving 3 bases of the junction unmatched. This CDR3 comprises 15 residues. Germline lookup yields CDR1 MGHRA and CDR2 YSYEKL.

This clone appeared once. The genes are TRBV27 and TRBJ2-7; D is possibly TRBD1 (6 bases). In germline, CDR1 is MNHEY, CDR2 SMNVEV (reference sequence). Trimming left V 3 bases short and J 3 bases short, with 21 bases between. The CDR3 covers 17 residues. The CDR3 nucleotides read TGTGCCAGCAGTTTGGCTCCAGGGGTACCTTTAATCTACGAGCAGTACTTC. Amino acid sequence: CASSLAPGVPLIYEQYF.

The J gene is TRBJ1-6, the V gene TRBV16; 9 bases line up with TRBD1. Germline V gives CDR1 KGHSY, CDR2 FQNENV. The CDR3 is 14 residues long. V trimming: 3 bases; J trimming: 9 bases; junction bases outside the gene matches: 3. Here the CDR3 DNA reads TGTGCCAGCAGCCAGGGACAGGGTGTTTCACCCCTCCACTTT. It encodes CASSQGQGVSPLHF.

This clone is a singleton in its sample. Sequence at one end of the junction differs from germline and may be a read error. CDR3 DNA: TGTGCCAGCAGCTCAGGGGTTCGCAATGAGCTGTTCTTC. Its translation is CASSSGVRNELFF. The V gene is TRBV7-2, the J gene TRBJ2-1; possibly TRBD1 for D (6 bases). CDR1 is SGHTA, CDR2 FQGNSA, per germline. The CDR3 totals 13 residues.

The rearrangement links TRBV5-1 to TRBJ2-7, with 10 bases matching TRBD1. Trimming at V came to 4 bases and at J to 3 bases, leaving 4 bases not matched to a gene. This CDR3 comprises 14 residues. The V gene's germline CDR1 is SGHRS and CDR2 YFSETQ. DNA for the CDR3: TGCGCCAGCAGCAGGACAGGGGGGGACTACGAGCAGTACTTC. It specifies CASSRTGGDYEQYF.

J is TRBJ2-5 and V is TRBV30; 7 positions agree with TRBD2. This CDR3 is built from 14 residues. In germline, CDR1 is GTSNPN, CDR2 SVGIG (reference sequence). V lost 7 bases to trimming and J lost 2 bases; unmatched junction nucleotides: 10. CDR3 residues: CASTGGGDQETQYF. CDR3 in DNA: TGTGCCTCAACGGGAGGCGGGGATCAAGAGACCCAGTACTTC.

The chain is built from TRBV5-5 and TRBJ1-6; 7 bases align to TRBD1. The length of the CDR3 is 15 residues. The V and J ends lost 4 bases and 5 bases, in that order; junction bases with no gene match: 6. Germline V gene lookup returns CDR1 SGHKS and CDR2 YYEKEE (reference sequence). The CDR3 coding sequence is TGTGCCAGCAGCCCCCGGACAGGAAATAATTCACCCCTCCACTTT. Protein sequence: CASSPRTGNNSPLHF.

The genes are TRBV11-2 and TRBJ1-1; 12 positions agree with TRBD1. The junction had 11 bases not matched to a gene; V was cut back by 5 bases and J by 1 base. Germline loops: CDR1 SGHAT, CDR2 FQNNGV. This CDR3 comprises 18 residues. The CDR3 bases are TGTGCCAGCAGCCCCCGGGACAGGGGGCAGGCTAGGAACACTGAAGCTTTCTTT. It codes for CASSPRDRGQARNTEAFF.

V usage is TRBV19 and J usage is TRBJ2-5; D possibly corresponds to TRBD1 (5 bases). Per germline, CDR1 LNHDA and CDR2 SQIVND (reference sequence). There are 15 residues in the CDR3. Trimming cost V 1 base and J 3 bases, with 12 bases left between them. This CDR3 reads CASSIAGQGKETQYF. For the CDR3, the DNA is TGTGCCAGTAGTATAGCAGGACAAGGGAAAGAGACCCAGTACTTC.